A single sample is the source of the 18 T cell receptor beta chains below, sequenced in a study of technical replicates of blood from a few donors. Here immunoSEQ multiplex PCR was the method, and the copy in TCRdb shows in-frame clones only, minus some. The sample records almost 70,000 clones, roughly 92% being singletons. Sequenced input: PBMCs. These receptors were collected from a human donor in good health. Some clones in this sample may be carry-over from other donors' samples.

DNA of the CDR3: TGTGCCAGCAGCGTTGGCCAGGGGCAAGGAGAGACCCAGTACTTC. This gives the protein CASSVGQGQGETQYF. The chain recombines TRBV9 with TRBJ2-5, with D maybe TRBD1 (6 bases). Trimming removed 2 bases from V and 4 bases from J, with 15 bases in between. Germline CDR1 SGDLS, CDR2 YYNGEE. CDR3 length: 15 residues.

This rearrangement joins TRBV6-5 to TRBJ2-2; no definite D call. The CDR3 consists of 15 residues. With 0 bases removed from V and 7 bases from J, the gap between germline ends came to 12 bases. Germline V gene data show CDR1 as MNHEY and CDR2 as SVGAGI. The DNA for the CDR3 is TGTGCCAGCAGTTACTCCACCAGCGCCAACGGGGAGCTGTTTTTT. This sequence encodes CASSYSTSANGELFF.

This rearrangement joins TRBV10-3 to TRBJ1-1, with 7 positions matching TRBD1. V shed 5 bases and J 4 bases; nucleotides not matched to a gene: 7. CDR3 size: 14 residues. The V gene's germline CDR1 is ENHRY and CDR2 SYGVKD. The DNA for the CDR3 is TGTGCCATCAGTTCAACAGGGGCGGGCACTGAAGCTTTCTTT. It is translated as CAISSTGAGTEAFF.

This chain connects TRBV6-5 to TRBJ1-1, with D possibly being TRBD1 (6 bases). CDR3 size: 15 residues. The ends were cut back, 5 bases at V and 1 base at J, with 14 bases in the middle. Germline V gives CDR1 MNHEY, CDR2 SVGAGI. The CDR3 reads CASSHPQGSNTEAFF. The CDR3 region has the DNA TGTGCCAGCAGTCACCCACAGGGATCGAACACTGAAGCTTTCTTT.

This chain uses TRBV4-3 with TRBJ2-3, with D possibly being TRBD2 (6 bases). Trimming removed 0 bases at V and 5 bases at J, with 15 bases between. This CDR3 has 16 residues. CDR1 LGHNA and CDR2 YSLEER come from the germline V gene. The CDR3 spells CASSQDLSGEVDTQYF. The CDR3 coding sequence is TGCGCCAGCAGCCAAGATCTTTCCGGGGAGGTAGATACGCAGTATTTT.

V gene TRBV9 combines with J gene TRBJ1-2, with TRBD1 matching 7 bases. The CDR3 is made up of 15 amino acids. V shed 0 bases, J shed 5 bases, and the junction held 7 bases outside the gene matches. The germline V gene has CDR1 SGDLS and CDR2 YYNGEE. The CDR3: CASSVEVGGGYGYTF. In nucleotides, the CDR3 is TGTGCCAGCAGCGTAGAGGTAGGGGGCGGTTATGGCTACACCTTC.

The V gene is TRBV4-3, the J gene TRBJ1-1, with D tentatively TRBD1 (6 bases). Germline CDR1 is LGHNA and CDR2 is YSLEER. V lost 4 bases, J lost 1 base, and 13 bases lay in between. This CDR3 is 15 amino acids long. CDR3 DNA: TGCGCCAGCAGCCGCGAGGGGGGGAGGAACACTGAAGCTTTCTTT. This codes for CASSREGGRNTEAFF.

The gene calls are TRBV7-2 and TRBJ2-1, with 7 bases lining up with TRBD2. The CDR3 runs 18 residues. V shed 3 bases and J 8 bases; nucleotides not matched to a gene: 19. Germline V gene sequence: CDR1 SGHTA, CDR2 FQGNSA. The CDR3 coding sequence is TGTGCCAGCAGCTTCCCGACAACGGGATGGCGGGAGTTGCATGAGCAGTTCTTC. This codes for CASSFPTTGWRELHEQFF.

The chain couples TRBV5-1 to TRBJ1-1; possibly TRBD1 for D (5 bases). V was shortened by 1 base and J by 0 bases, with 7 bases between the two germline ends. This CDR3 has 14 amino acids. Germline V gene data show CDR1 as SGHRS and CDR2 as YFSETQ. The CDR3 DNA is TGCGCCAGCAGCTTGCGGGGGATGAACACTGAAGCTTTCTTT. Its protein product is CASSLRGMNTEAFF.

The chain joins TRBV2 to TRBJ2-7, with 9 positions matching TRBD2. V lost 6 bases, J lost 3 bases, and 6 bases stayed unmatched. CDR3 length equals 14 residues. The V gene's germline CDR1 is SNHLY and CDR2 FYNNEI. For the CDR3, the DNA is TGTGCCAGCAGCCAGGGTAGCGGGGGCTACGAGCAGTACTTC. Amino acids: CASSQGSGGYEQYF.

The V call is TRBV4-3, the J call TRBJ2-6, with a weak D call TRBD2 (6 bases). The V end was cut by 4 bases, the J end by 6 bases, with 22 bases between. CDR1 and CDR2 (germline): LGHNA, YSLEER. The CDR3 is made up of 18 amino acids. CDR3 coding DNA: TGCGCCAGCAGCCCAAAGGACTACCGCTCTGGAACGGCCAACGTCCTGACTTTC. This translates into CASSPKDYRSGTANVLTF.

V and J are TRBV5-6 and TRBJ1-6; D ambiguous. The germline V gene encodes CDR1 SGHDT and CDR2 YYEEEE. The CDR3 contains 16 residues. V was clipped by 4 bases and J by 3 bases, with 14 bases between them. The DNA for the CDR3 is TGTGCCAGCAGCCCTAACCTTGACATCTATAATTCACCCCTCCACTTT. Protein sequence: CASSPNLDIYNSPLHF.

This sequence joins TRBV4-2 and TRBJ1-2; TRBD1 might be the D (6 bases). The CDR3 is 13 amino acids. The ends were cut back, 0 bases at V and 5 bases at J, with 7 bases in the middle. Germline loops: CDR1 LGHNA, CDR2 YNFKEQ. Written as DNA, the CDR3 is TGTGCCAGCAGCCAAGATCAGGGGTATGGCTACACCTTC. Translated: CASSQDQGYGYTF.

V and J are TRBV7-2 and TRBJ2-3; no reliable D call. Germline loops: CDR1 SGHTA, CDR2 FQGNSA. The CDR3 is 13 amino acids. Trimming left V 6 bases short and J 0 bases short, with 7 bases between. CDR3 DNA sequence: TGTGCCAGCAGGGCTCCTAGCACAGATACGCAGTATTTT. This sequence encodes CASRAPSTDTQYF.

The chain recombines TRBV19 with TRBJ1-5; D uncertain. Germline CDR1 LNHDA, CDR2 SQIVND (reference sequence). This CDR3 comprises 14 residues. The germline V and J ends were trimmed by 5 bases and 7 bases, with 15 bases remaining between them. CDR3 region: CASSLQDMFQPQHF. The CDR3 nucleotides are TGTGCCAGTAGTCTCCAGGATATGTTCCAGCCCCAGCATTTT.

CDR3 DNA: TGTGCCAGCAGCTCTGTTGGGCCGTACGAGCAGTACTTC. It specifies CASSSVGPYEQYF. This chain joins TRBV5-6 and TRBJ2-7, with no clear D. The germline gives CDR1 SGHDT, CDR2 YYEEEE. V was shortened by 3 bases and J by 4 bases, with 11 bases between the two germline ends. This CDR3 has 13 residues.

The chain recombines TRBV14 with TRBJ2-7, with 12 bases aligning to TRBD2. V was clipped by 2 bases and J by 3 bases; unmatched bases: 5. This CDR3 has 16 amino acids. CDR1 is SGHDN, CDR2 FVKESK, per germline. The CDR3 reads CASSQHPGLAGYEQYF. CDR3 nucleotides: TGTGCCAGCAGCCAACATCCGGGACTAGCGGGCTACGAGCAGTACTTC.

This chain uses TRBV10-3 with TRBJ2-7; 9 nucleotides match TRBD1. The CDR3 consists of 17 residues. After removal of 7 bases from V and 4 bases from J, the junction contained 17 bases not matched to a gene. Germline V CDR1 and CDR2: ENHRY, SYGVKD. The CDR3 coding sequence is TGTGCCATCATGCCCCAATCGGGACAGGGAGGGAATTACGAGCAGTACTTC. As protein: CAIMPQSGQGGNYEQYF.